This record looks at one T cell receptor (beta chain) sequence and its context. Its antigen is unidentified. This sample is part of a study of T cells in localized non-small cell lung cancer. The study's findings and limits: Median roughly 57 top-100 tumor clones were shared with paired adjacent lung.

The method was immunoSEQ multiplex PCR; TCRdb's version includes in-frame clones alone and lacks a portion of them. The table has some 140,000 clones, more than 80% seen once; the top ten hold around 1.5%. This TCR was recovered from an older female donor with stage I lung adenocarcinoma. The sequencing here drew on peripheral blood, taken before any cancer treatment.

The CDR3 nucleotides are TGCGCCAGCAGCTTCGAAGGGTCGGGCACTGAAGCTTTCTTT. It is translated as CASSFEGSGTEAFF. The genes are TRBV5-1 and TRBJ1-1; no definite D call. V lost 2 bases and J lost 4, with 12 bases in between. The CDR3 has 14 residues. Per the germline V gene, CDR1 is SGHRS and CDR2 is YFSETQ.